This TCR beta chain derives from a study of T cells after posttransplantation cyclophosphamide. V lost 0 bases and J 10 bases, leaving 12 bases between the germline ends. Germline lookup yields CDR1 GTSNPN and CDR2 SVGIG (reference sequence). The CDR3 spans 12 residues. Controls had myeloablative marrow grafts with methotrexate and calcineurin inhibitor, sampled at 1 year. As to this clone: The target antigen is unknown.

Sequencing was performed with immunoSEQ multiplex PCR; in TCRdb, only in-frame clones are kept and a portion is missing. The data contain 15,000 to 20,000 clones, around 85% of them singletons. Findings of the study overall: Recipient CMV seropositivity and CMV reactivation strongly tracked TRB clonality. Tissue-infiltrating T cells from skin or gut overlapped little with blood T cells. Later post-transplant blood repertoires were often dominated by donor CD8+ memory clones.

The source is a female patient between 18 and 35 years old who received an allogeneic stem cell transplant from an unrelated donor, was CMV-positive, and had acute and chronic GVHD. Some T cells may trace back to the graft donor. The chain uses TRBV30 and TRBJ1-1; D may be TRBD1 (5 bases). The sequencing here drew on PBMCs, taken after allogeneic stem cell transplant with calcineurin inhibitor and methotrexate. The CDR3 reads CAWSVGGGVAFF. As DNA, the CDR3 is TGTGCCTGGAGTGTGGGGGGTGGGGTAGCTTTCTTT.